This T cell receptor (beta chain) was obtained from a study of shared clonotypes between healthy human individuals. Study-wide results and limits: Even with large depth, rarefaction showed that sorted-subset sequencing was incomplete.

The genomic DNA of each subset was split evenly across several immunoSEQ plates. Libraries were prepared by immunoSEQ multiplex PCR; TCRdb keeps only in-frame clonotypes and omits some of them. The sample yields some 2.3 million clones, approximately 93% seen once. The CDR3 runs to 14 residues. With 8 bases clipped from V and 4 bases from J, the junction kept 7 bases outside the gene matches. CDR1 SEHNR and CDR2 FQNEAQ come from the germline V gene (reference sequence). As to this clone: Antigen: not known.

The sample consisted of naive CD4+ T cells from PBMCs. Described subset: CD45RA+ positively selected. The sequence was collected from a man between 18 and 29 years old in good health. Some clones in this sample may be carry-over from other donors' samples. V and J are TRBV7-9 and TRBJ2-1, with 8 bases aligning to TRBD2. The CDR3 region has the DNA TGTGCCAGCGGGATAGCGGGATCTTACAATGAGCAGTTCTTC. Amino acid sequence: CASGIAGSYNEQFF.